This T cell receptor (beta chain) stems from a study of blood T cell repertoires in COVID-19. Study-level information: Some COVID-19 samples were acute and others convalescent; all came from the United States, Italy and Spain. From T cells, B-cell-depleted T cells, or PBMCs came the material, which was cDNA or gDNA.

In the original analysis: Reference gene primer amplification gave nucleated cell count estimates. Sequencing used immunoSEQ multiplex PCR; TCRdb keeps in-frame clones, though not all of them. V and J calls and clone size are as listed in that table; D and trimming were resolved from the DNA. The sample has roughly 290,000 clones; 90% are singletons. J was trimmed by 5 bases and V by 1 base; bases with no gene match: 8. Germline-derived CDR1 and CDR2 are MDHEN and SYDVKM. This CDR3 contains 15 residues. This clonotype was sampled from a woman under 30 with acute COVID-19. Sequencing was done on a sample of PBMCs or T cells enriched from blood (not recorded which). V gene TRBV28 combines with J gene TRBJ2-7, with 7 bases aligning to TRBD1. The CDR3: CASSLLGQGDNEQYF. In DNA form, the CDR3 reads TGTGCCAGCAGTTTATTAGGCCAGGGGGATAACGAGCAGTACTTC.